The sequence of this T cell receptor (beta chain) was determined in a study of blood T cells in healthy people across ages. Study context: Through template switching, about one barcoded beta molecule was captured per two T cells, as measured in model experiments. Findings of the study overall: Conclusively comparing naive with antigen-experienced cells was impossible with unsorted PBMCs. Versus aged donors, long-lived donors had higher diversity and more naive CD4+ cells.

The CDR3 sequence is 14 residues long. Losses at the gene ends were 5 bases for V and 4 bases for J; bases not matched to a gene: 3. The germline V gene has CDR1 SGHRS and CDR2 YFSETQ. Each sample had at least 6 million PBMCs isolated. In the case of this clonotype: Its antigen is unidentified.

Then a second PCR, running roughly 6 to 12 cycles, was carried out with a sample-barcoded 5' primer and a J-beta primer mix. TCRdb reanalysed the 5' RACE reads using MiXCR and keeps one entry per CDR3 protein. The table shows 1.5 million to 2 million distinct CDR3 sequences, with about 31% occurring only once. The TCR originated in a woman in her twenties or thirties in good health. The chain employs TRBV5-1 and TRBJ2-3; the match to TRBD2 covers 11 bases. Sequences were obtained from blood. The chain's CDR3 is CASRLAGESDTQYF. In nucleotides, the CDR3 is TGCGCCAGCAGACTAGCGGGAGAGTCAGATACGCAGTATTTT.